Shown below are 16 T cell receptor beta chains from a single sample sequenced in a study of beta chain features in type 1 diabetes. TCRB transcripts that were expressed got sequenced, as all of the isolated RNA had been reverse transcribed. Generated by immunoSEQ multiplex PCR, the TCRdb table keeps only in-frame clones and is missing some. The sample lists fewer than 900,000 clones; roughly a sixth were seen once. The material sequenced was naive CD4+ T cells from blood. These receptors originate from a woman younger than 35 in good health.

The chain links TRBV5-5 to TRBJ2-2, with D possibly matching TRBD1 (5 bases). Looked up from germline, CDR1 is SGHKS and CDR2 is YYEKEE (reference sequence). The CDR3 sequence is 14 residues long. The V and J ends lost 2 bases and 7 bases respectively, with 12 bases between them. The CDR3 coding sequence is TGTGCCAGCAGCTTTGCAGGGTTGGTCGGGGAGCTGTTTTTT. Its protein product is CASSFAGLVGELFF.

The chain combines TRBV18 with TRBJ2-2; 13 bases line up with TRBD2. There are 16 residues in the CDR3. The germline V gene encodes CDR1 KGHSH and CDR2 LQKENI. The V gene end was trimmed by 3 bases and the J gene end by 6 bases; junction bases not matched to a gene: 4. This CDR3 reads CASSPRTSGRAGELFF. The CDR3 DNA sequence: TGTGCCAGCTCACCCAGGACTAGCGGGAGAGCCGGGGAGCTGTTTTTT. Variable domain in full (rest from reference TRBV18 and TRBJ2-2): NAGVMQNPRHLVRRRGQEARLRCSPMKGHSHVYWYRQLPEEGLKFMVYLQKENIIDESGMPKERFSAEFPKEGPSILRIQQVVRGDSAAYFCASSPRTSGRAGELFFGEGSRLTVL.

Note on this clone: Other DNA sequences in the sample encode the same CDR3. The V gene is TRBV7-9, the J gene TRBJ2-7; either TRBD1 or TRBD2 may fit D (5 bases each). This CDR3 is built from 14 residues. Germline CDR1 reads SEHNR; CDR2 reads FQNEAQ (reference sequence). Trimming took off 5 bases at V and 0 bases at J, with 11 bases between the two ends. The DNA of the CDR3 is TGTGCCAGCAGCCTCGAGGGGAGCTCCTACGAGCAGTACTTC. Translated, it gives CASSLEGSSYEQYF.

The chain carries TRBV28 and TRBJ1-1; 7 bases are a match to TRBD1. J lost 9 bases, V lost 5 bases, and 9 bases had no gene match. Germline V CDR1 and CDR2: MDHEN, SYDVKM. CDR3 length: 13 amino acids. The DNA for the CDR3 is TGTGCCAGCAGTATATCAGACAGGGACAAAGCTTTCTTT. Translating it yields CASSISDRDKAFF.

The chain couples TRBV6-4 to TRBJ1-1; D is undetermined. The CDR3 has 13 residues. The V end lost 4 bases, the J end lost 0 bases, and 6 bases lay between the germline ends. Germline V CDR1 and CDR2: MRHNA, SNTAGT. In nucleotides, the CDR3 is TGTGCCAGCAGTGGAGAGCTGAACACTGAAGCTTTCTTT. The encoded protein is CASSGELNTEAFF.

This clone turned up a few times. This rearrangement joins TRBV7-3 to TRBJ2-2, with D unclear. The V gene's germline CDR1 is SGHTA and CDR2 FQGTGA. V was trimmed by 5 bases and J by 6 bases, leaving 10 bases between them. The CDR3 extends over 13 amino acids. The CDR3: CASSPAGPGELFF. CDR3 bases: TGTGCCAGCAGCCCCGCCGGTCCCGGGGAGCTGTTTTTT.

J is TRBJ1-1 and V is TRBV13, with D perhaps TRBD1 (6 bases). The length of the CDR3 is 15 residues. In germline, CDR1 is PRHDT, CDR2 FYEKMQ (reference sequence). The V and J ends lost 2 bases and 1 base respectively, with 11 bases between them. The CDR3 DNA follows: TGTGCCAGCAGCTTACTAGAGGGGGGGAACACTGAAGCTTTCTTT. Translating it yields CASSLLEGGNTEAFF.

The chain uses TRBV4-3 and TRBJ1-4, with D hard to call. Germline values: CDR1 LGHNA, CDR2 YSLEER. The CDR3 extends over 16 amino acids. V lost 4 bases and J 3 bases, leaving 15 bases between the germline ends. The CDR3 spells CASSPAAAGANEKLFF. The CDR3 nucleotides are TGCGCCAGCAGCCCAGCCGCGGCCGGGGCTAATGAAAAACTGTTTTTT.

The chain has TRBV5-1 and TRBJ2-2; D remains unclear. Germline CDR1 and CDR2: SGHRS and YFSETQ. The CDR3 length is 15 residues. V lost 0 bases, J lost 0 bases, and 6 bases lay in between. In nucleotides, the CDR3 is TGCGCCAGCAGCTTGGCCCAGTCGAACACCGGGGAGCTGTTTTTT. Protein sequence: CASSLAQSNTGELFF.

This clone was seen only a few times. The chain couples TRBV21-1 to TRBJ2-7; no DNA check was done on the table's D call, TRBD2. TRBV21-1 corresponds to a pseudogene. The length of the CDR3 is 18 residues. The CDR3 nucleotides read TGTGCCAGCAACCGGGTATTCAGGTCTAGCGGGAGAAATTACGAGCAGTACTTC. Translating gives CASNRVFRSSGRNYEQYF.

J is TRBJ2-7 and V is TRBV6-6, with a tentative D call TRBD2 (6 bases). Trimming pared 0 bases from V and 2 bases from J, leaving 14 bases between. This CDR3 has 16 residues. Germline values: CDR1 MNHNY, CDR2 SVGAGI (reference sequence). As DNA, the CDR3 is TGTGCCAGCAGTTACTCCGTTCTAGCGCCTGCCTACGAGCAGTACTTC. This gives the protein CASSYSVLAPAYEQYF.

The chain couples TRBV5-1 to TRBJ2-1, with 14 bases matching TRBD2. This CDR3 has 16 residues. Germline assignment: CDR1 SGHRS and CDR2 YFSETQ. V lost 3 bases, J lost 6 bases, and 5 bases stayed unmatched. CDR3 sequence (DNA): TGCGCCAGCAGCTCCCGGACTAGCGGGAGGAGCAATGAGCAGTTCTTC. It codes for CASSSRTSGRSNEQFF.

This clone was seen more than once but under ten times. This chain uses TRBV6-5 with TRBJ2-1, with D maybe TRBD1 (6 bases). Trimming shortened V by 6 bases and J by 14 bases, and 17 bases separated the two germline ends. The CDR3 length is 12 residues. Looked up from germline, CDR1 is MNHEY and CDR2 is SVGAGI. The CDR3 sequence: CASRRLLGAKFF. The DNA for the CDR3 is TGTGCCAGCAGACGCCTCCTGGGGGCGAAGTTCTTC.

This clone has a handful of counts. The chain has TRBV7-2 and TRBJ2-1, with D possibly being TRBD2 (5 bases). The CDR3 is 14 residues long. The V gene's germline CDR1 is SGHTA and CDR2 FQGNSA. Trimming removed 6 bases from V and 7 bases from J, with 16 bases in between. The CDR3 DNA reads TGTGCCAGCAGTAGCGTCGGAGGTAAGAATGAGCAGTTCTTC. It translates to CASSSVGGKNEQFF.

The chain recombines TRBV6-6 with TRBJ2-7; TRBD2 agrees at 9 bases. CDR3 size: 15 residues. V was pared by 8 bases and J by 4 bases, with 12 bases of the junction left unmatched. Germline values: CDR1 MNHNY, CDR2 SVGAGI (reference sequence). The CDR3 reads CASGGSGSGSYEQYF. The CDR3 nucleotides read TGTGCCAGCGGGGGTAGCGGGAGCGGTAGTTACGAGCAGTACTTC.

This clone has only a few counts. The chain is built from TRBV11-3 and TRBJ2-5, with a tentative D call TRBD2 (6 bases). Germline V gene data show CDR1 as SGHNT and CDR2 as YENEEA. Trimming pared 0 bases from V and 4 bases from J, leaving 9 bases between. CDR3 length: 14 residues. CDR3 residues: CASSLDTGAETQYF. Written as DNA, the CDR3 is TGTGCCAGCAGCTTAGACACGGGAGCAGAGACCCAGTACTTC.